This T cell receptor beta chain was retrieved from a study of early T cells in non-severe SARS-CoV-2 infection. Looking at the study overall: Chains were not paired, and sequencing was done on bulk RNA from unsorted whole blood.

In this sample, this clonotype turned up a few times. Its specificity is not known. As part of library construction, unique molecular identifiers were attached to individual cDNA molecules. TCRdb used MiXCR to reprocess the 5' RACE reads, holding one entry per CDR3 protein. The data contain 65,000 to 70,000 distinct CDR3 sequences, 11% of them singletons. Per the germline V gene, CDR1 is SEHNR and CDR2 is FQNEAQ (reference sequence). The CDR3 runs to 20 residues. V shed 1 base and J 3 bases; nucleotides not matched to a gene: 19. General observations from the study: Matching against VDJdb likely underestimated virus-specific expansions, favoring anti-spike CD8.

The V gene is TRBV7-9, the J gene TRBJ2-7, with 9 positions matching TRBD1. The receptor's source is an adult who was a healthcare worker with PCR-confirmed SARS-CoV-2 infection or an uninfected control (not recorded which). The sequenced sample consisted of whole blood. The CDR3 reads CASSLGTWDREWRDYYEQYF. The CDR3 coding sequence is TGTGCCAGCAGCTTAGGGACTTGGGACAGGGAATGGCGGGATTACTACGAGCAGTACTTC. The entire variable domain, with the rest obtained from reference TRBV7-9 and TRBJ2-7, is as follows: DTGVSQNPRHKITKRGQNVTFRCDPISEHNRLYWYRQTLGQGPEFLTYFQNEAQLEKSRLLSDRFSAERPKGSFSTLEIQRTEQGDSAMYLCASSLGTWDREWRDYYEQYFGPGTRLTVT.